The entry that follows covers one T cell receptor beta chain sequence. Its antigen remains unidentified. Base qualities are not provided; no much larger clone lies one nucleotide away. The sample originates from a study of cytomegalovirus exposure and HLA in healthy donors (TCRdb year 2017). General notes on the study: According to an earlier analysis of several hundred of the donors, about 190 million T cells yielded 117 million unique TCR beta sequences and 276 Gb of sequence data. An early release covering 550 to 700 HLA-typed donors comprised 300 to 350 gigabases of sequencing data and about 90 million unique TCR sequences. Of the approximately 400 genotyped donors, approximately 83% fell in the genetic ancestry cluster associated with self-reported Caucasian donors. The aim of the study was to test whether cataloging public T cell receptors could identify signatures of past pathogen exposure. The T cell repertoires of 550 to 850 subjects were profiled by immunosequencing and related to cytomegalovirus serostatus. Besides the first cohort of about 730 subjects, a separate validation cohort made up of 120 different subjects was used. To predict cytomegalovirus infection status, the study brought together high-throughput TCR immunosequencing, statistical association of individual TCRs with disease status, and machine learning. To study patterns of TCR occurrence, a later analysis re-analyzed previously published TCR beta repertoires from around 700 donors and added high-resolution HLA genotyping. Rather than using new phenotypic data, the later analysis identified candidate immune exposures from TCR beta sequences and from how often those sequences occurred across donors. To decide whether each TCR beta V gene segment behaved as functional or pseudogenic, an earlier analysis of some 540 of the donors relied on high-throughput TCR beta sequencing. Donor age, sex, ethnicity and CMV serostatus were compiled together with the repertoire data. A later genetic analysis used genome-wide SNP genotypes for 398 of the 666 donors, treating that subset as a discovery cohort. Every discovery cohort repertoire had been produced on one sequencing platform. HLA typing covered class I and class II loci at four-digit resolution. Typing coverage varied by locus: roughly 629-630 donors for A, B, C, DRB1 and DQB1; approximately 500 for DQA1; more than 600 for DPA1; approximately 450 for DPB1. Because of strong linkage in the cohort, five DR-DQ haplotypes were treated as single units for association and clustering. Across 398 genotyped donors of the cohort, an average of about 240,000 unique TCR beta nucleotide sequences per donor were sequenced, and approximately 17% of those sequences were non-productive.

CDR3 length: 15 amino acids, cysteine to phenylalanine. Kept here is only the CDR3 DNA, which spans 45 bases and is read in frame from base 1. In the germline V gene (reference sequence), CDR1 corresponds to LNHDA and CDR2 to SQIVND. V was cut back by 7 bases and J by 0 bases, leaving a gap of 12 bases between them. Library prep was done by the immunoSEQ multiplex PCR assay. The multiplex PCR relied on a mix of 60 forward primers for TCR Vbeta segments and 13 reverse primers for TCR Jbeta segments. The CDR3 region of rearranged TCR beta genes was amplified from genomic DNA with a multiplex PCR assay. The Illumina HiSeq System was used to sequence the amplified TCR beta libraries as 87-base-pair reads. The published analysis was carried out like this. Across the 640 or so repertoires, a later analysis counted 80 million or so unique TCR beta chains, approximately 10 million of which were shared by at least two donors. A nearest-neighbor algorithm error-corrected the raw reads and collapsed the reads into unique sequences, merging closely related sequences to remove PCR and sequencing errors. To assign V, D and J gene segments, CDR3 sequences were aligned to IMGT reference sequences. For a sequence to be retained, at least a six-nucleotide match to both a V gene segment and a J gene segment was required. Rearrangements were classified as productive when the CDR3 lacked stop codons and remained in frame with V and J, and all other rearrangements were classified as non-productive. Following IMGT convention, CDR3 was defined as the stretch from the second conserved V-encoded cysteine to the conserved J-encoded phenylalanine. The earlier analysis of about 530 of the donors excluded any sequence lacking an unambiguous match to a single V gene segment. In an earlier analysis of approximately 560 of the donors, a V segment was called functional when productive rearrangements were above 56.7%, and segregating when the standard deviation between donors exceeded 5%. To diagnose cytomegalovirus status from the catalog of TCR beta chain sequences, a statistical classification framework was built. In a later analysis, V and J genes were assigned by comparing TCR nucleotide sequences against IMGT/GENE-DB human TR gene sequences. A later analysis assigned CDR3 sequences and most-parsimonious VDJ recombination scenarios with the TCRdist pipeline. A later analysis defined each TCR beta chain by its CDR3 amino acid sequence plus V-gene family, and excluded reads lacking a unique V-gene family. To address suspected cross-contamination and a sequencing artifact, a later analysis removed a few hundred highly shared, low-generation-probability nucleotide sequences. For each public chain, a later analysis derived a clonal expansion index from normalized ranks of inferred template counts within each repertoire. A later analysis computed generation probabilities with a VDJ recombination model fitted to out-of-frame rearrangements, and checked the results against IGoR. In a later analysis, hypergeometric tests were used to score TCR-TCR, TCR-HLA and TCR-CMV co-occurrence, with a repertoire-size bias correction applied to TCR pairs. To estimate false discovery rates, a later analysis permuted the HLA or CMV assignments 20 times. In a later analysis, co-occurring TCRs were grouped with DBSCAN, and TCRdist sequence similarity was added when clustering was performed within HLA-allele-positive subsets. Repertoires with fewer than 30,000 or more than 120,000 public chains were left out of co-occurrence clustering, as were five repertoires with anomalous nucleotide sharing. TCRdb holds this immuneACCESS table with in-frame rearrangements only. Some clones are missing; in checked studies, unresolved V genes explain under half, and the rest has no known cause. Clone size and V and J calls were adopted from that table, with D and trimming inferred from the DNA. This sample holds approximately 140,000 clones; around 79% were observed only once. More than 0.75% of the sample belongs to the ten largest clones.

The cohort was made up of roughly 670 healthy bone marrow donors. All cohort members were sampled while nominally healthy, although unrecorded immune exposures were likely present. The donor was CMV seronegative and belonged to the group of 352 seronegative cohort members. Each donor provided a peripheral blood sample, and peripheral blood mononuclear cells were used for TCR beta sequencing. Genomic DNA extraction from the blood cell samples was performed with the Qiagen DNeasy Blood Extraction Kit. Overall results and qualifications from the work: In a later analysis, HLA-associated TCR beta chains showed more clonal expansion and lower generation probabilities than non-associated chains that were equally common. Several of the top co-occurrence clusters appeared to be linked to parvovirus B19, influenza, CMV and Epstein-Barr virus, according to a later analysis. In both the original and validation cohorts, the classifier was reported to diagnose cytomegalovirus status with high specificity and sensitivity. Because counts were too low, seventeen rarely observed V segments, including chromosome 9 orphons, were left out of the earlier analysis of approximately 500 of the donors. In an earlier analysis of some 500 of the donors, most TCR beta V segments appeared in productive rearrangements about 90% or about 30% of the time, broadly matching IMGT annotations. Because some donors lacked HLA typing at each locus, the association tests relied only on the typed subset. For the cohort, immune exposure information was limited to CMV serostatus. Some IMGT-functional V segments, including TRBV6-2 and TRBV6-3, could not be distinguished by the 87-base-pair reads and were therefore excluded. A further reported finding was that TCR beta sequences accurately predicted the HLA-A and HLA-B alleles for most subjects in the first cohort. The cohort was sequenced for TCR beta chains only, and without alpha or paired-chain data the features that could be detected were limited. An association between a missense DCLRE1C variant and V-gene and J-gene trimming of TCR beta chains was found in a later genetic analysis and replicated in an independent cohort. A later analysis associated 15,000 to 20,000 TCR beta sequences with specific HLA alleles at a false discovery rate of 0.05. A cluster of highly shared sequence variants was judged likely to be a technical artifact of the sequencing pipeline. Assigning TCR associations to individual alleles was difficult when HLA alleles, especially DR and DQ, strongly co-occurred. According to the authors, the approach could potentially be generalized to other disease states and immunological phenotypes. A later analysis found that most CMV-associated TCR beta chains appeared HLA-restricted, with HLA associations seemingly driven largely by CMV exposure. While some public TCRs were present in many individuals, most TCR sequences turned up only very rarely across donors. In a later analysis, the rate of TCR association differed among HLA loci, with DRB1 alleles having the most associated TCRs and HLA-C alleles having the fewest. Roughly uniform sequencing depth across donors was assumed in presence/absence analyses, although this assumption may not hold. Compared with the 666-donor mean, donors in an Asian-associated ancestry cluster had fewer N-insertions in productive TCRs, according to a later genetic analysis. A few of the identified cytomegalovirus-associated TCR beta chains were confirmed in vitro to be specific for cytomegalovirus antigens. Linkage disequilibrium might explain the correlated functional status among segregating V segments, but an unknown experimental factor could not be ruled out. The study gave a list of under 200 TCR beta chains associated with cytomegalovirus.

The rearrangement joined TRBV19 to TRBJ2-2, with the D segment identity uncertain. Sequencing was carried out using PBMCs. The source of this sequence is a man aged 18 to 29 in good health and CMV-seronegative. The sequenced DNA is TGTGCCAGTATGGTTACAGTAGCGAACACCGGGGAGCTGTTTTTT. It encodes CASMVTVANTGELFF.